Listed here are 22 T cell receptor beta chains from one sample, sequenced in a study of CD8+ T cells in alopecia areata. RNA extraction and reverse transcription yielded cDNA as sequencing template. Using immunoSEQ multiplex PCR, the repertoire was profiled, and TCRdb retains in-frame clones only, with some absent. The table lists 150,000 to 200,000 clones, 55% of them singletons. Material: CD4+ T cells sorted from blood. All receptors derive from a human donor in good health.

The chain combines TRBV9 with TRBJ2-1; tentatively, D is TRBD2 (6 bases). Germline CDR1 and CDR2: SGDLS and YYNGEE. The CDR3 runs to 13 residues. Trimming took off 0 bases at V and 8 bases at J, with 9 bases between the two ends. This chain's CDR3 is CASSVVLADEQFF. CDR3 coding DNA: TGTGCCAGCAGCGTAGTACTAGCTGATGAGCAGTTCTTC.

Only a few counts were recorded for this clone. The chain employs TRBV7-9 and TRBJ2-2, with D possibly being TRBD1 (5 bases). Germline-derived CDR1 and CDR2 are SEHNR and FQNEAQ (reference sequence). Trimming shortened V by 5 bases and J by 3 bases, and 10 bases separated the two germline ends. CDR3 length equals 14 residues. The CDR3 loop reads CASSNWGDTGELFF. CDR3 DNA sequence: TGTGCCAGCAGCAACTGGGGCGACACCGGGGAGCTGTTTTTT. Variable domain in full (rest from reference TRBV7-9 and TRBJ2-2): DTGVSQNPRHKITKRGQNVTFRCDPISEHNRLYWYRQTLGQGPEFLTYFQNEAQLEKSRLLSDRFSAERPKGSFSTLEIQRTEQGDSAMYLCASSNWGDTGELFFGEGSRLTVL.

The CDR3 spells CASSAQENTEAFF. In DNA, the CDR3 is TGTGCCAGCAGCGCCCAAGAGAACACTGAAGCTTTCTTT. V gene TRBV7-9 combines with J gene TRBJ1-1; D is ambiguous. The germline V and J ends were trimmed by 5 bases and 1 base, with 8 bases remaining between them. Germline assignment: CDR1 SEHNR and CDR2 FQNEAQ (reference sequence). This CDR3 spans 13 amino acids.

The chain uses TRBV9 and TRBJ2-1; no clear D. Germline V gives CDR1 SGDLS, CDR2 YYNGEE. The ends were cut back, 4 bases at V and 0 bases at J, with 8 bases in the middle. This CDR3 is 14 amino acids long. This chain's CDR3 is CASSRVVSYNEQFF. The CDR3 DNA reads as TGTGCCAGCAGCAGAGTAGTCTCCTACAATGAGCAGTTCTTC.

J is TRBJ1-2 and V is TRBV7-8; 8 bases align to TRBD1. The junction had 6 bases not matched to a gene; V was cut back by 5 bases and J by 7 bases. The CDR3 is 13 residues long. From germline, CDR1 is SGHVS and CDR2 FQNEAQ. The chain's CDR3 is CASSLRTGFGYTF. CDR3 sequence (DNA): TGTGCCAGCAGCCTTAGGACAGGGTTTGGCTACACCTTC. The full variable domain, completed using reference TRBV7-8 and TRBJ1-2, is GAGVSQSPRYKVAKRGQDVALRCDPISGHVSLFWYQQALGQGPEFLTYFQNEAQLDKSGLPSDRFFAERPEGSVSTLKIQRTQQEDSAVYLCASSLRTGFGYTFGSGTRLTVV.

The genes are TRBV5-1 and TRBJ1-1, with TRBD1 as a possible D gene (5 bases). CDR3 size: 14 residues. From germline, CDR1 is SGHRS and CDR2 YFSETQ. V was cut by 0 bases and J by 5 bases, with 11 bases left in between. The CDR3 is CASSLDGGMTEAFF. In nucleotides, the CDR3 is TGCGCCAGCAGCTTGGATGGGGGAATGACTGAAGCTTTCTTT.

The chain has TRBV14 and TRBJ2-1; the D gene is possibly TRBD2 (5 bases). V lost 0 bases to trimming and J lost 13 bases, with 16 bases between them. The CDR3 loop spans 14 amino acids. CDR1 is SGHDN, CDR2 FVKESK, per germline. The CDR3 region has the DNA TGTGCCAGCAGCCAAGATTTAGTGACATCGGGACAGTTCTTC. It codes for CASSQDLVTSGQFF.

The DNA for the CDR3 is TGCGCCAGCAGCTTGGGCACCGGGACAGTTCGGTATGGCTACACCTTC. Protein sequence: CASSLGTGTVRYGYTF. This rearrangement joins TRBV5-1 to TRBJ1-2; TRBD1 aligns across 7 bases. Germline CDR1 and CDR2: SGHRS and YFSETQ. The CDR3 runs to 16 residues. The V gene end was trimmed by 0 bases and the J gene end by 5 bases; junction bases not matched to a gene: 10.

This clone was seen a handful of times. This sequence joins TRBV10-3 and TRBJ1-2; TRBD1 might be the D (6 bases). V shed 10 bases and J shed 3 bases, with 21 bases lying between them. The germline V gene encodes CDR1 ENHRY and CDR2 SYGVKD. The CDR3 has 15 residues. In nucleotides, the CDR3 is TGTGCCAGCGGGCCAGGGGCGGCCGGAGACTATGGCTACACCTTC. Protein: CASGPGAAGDYGYTF.

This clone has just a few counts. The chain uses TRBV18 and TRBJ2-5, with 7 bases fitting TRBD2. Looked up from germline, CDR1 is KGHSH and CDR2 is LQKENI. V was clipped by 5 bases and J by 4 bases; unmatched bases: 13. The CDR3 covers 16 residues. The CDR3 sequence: CASSTLLAGVGETQYF. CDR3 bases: TGTGCCAGCTCAACGCTCTTGGCGGGAGTAGGAGAGACCCAGTACTTC.

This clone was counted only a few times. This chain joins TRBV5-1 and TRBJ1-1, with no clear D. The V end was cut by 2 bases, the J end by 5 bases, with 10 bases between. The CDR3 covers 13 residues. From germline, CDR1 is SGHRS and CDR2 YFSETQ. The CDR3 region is CASSFQPGTEAFF. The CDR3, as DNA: TGCGCCAGCAGCTTTCAACCGGGGACTGAAGCTTTCTTT.

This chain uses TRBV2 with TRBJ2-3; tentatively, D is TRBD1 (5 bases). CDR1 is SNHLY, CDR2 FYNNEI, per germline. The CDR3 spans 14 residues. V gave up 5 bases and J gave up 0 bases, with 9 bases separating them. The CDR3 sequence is CASSRGRSTDTQYF. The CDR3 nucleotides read TGTGCCAGCAGTAGGGGCCGGAGCACAGATACGCAGTATTTT. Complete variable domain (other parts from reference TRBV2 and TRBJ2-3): EPEVTQTPSHQVTQMGQEVILRCVPISNHLYFYWYRQILGQKVEFLVSFYNNEISEKSEIFDDQFSVERPDGSNFTLKIRSTKLEDSAMYFCASSRGRSTDTQYFGPGTRLTVL.

The CDR3 reads CASRSAGDEQYF. CDR3 bases: TGCGCCAGCAGGTCAGCTGGGGACGAGCAGTACTTC. The chain links TRBV5-1 to TRBJ2-7; D unresolved. CDR1 and CDR2 (germline): SGHRS, YFSETQ. The CDR3 has 12 amino acids. V was cut by 5 bases and J by 5 bases, with 11 bases left in between.

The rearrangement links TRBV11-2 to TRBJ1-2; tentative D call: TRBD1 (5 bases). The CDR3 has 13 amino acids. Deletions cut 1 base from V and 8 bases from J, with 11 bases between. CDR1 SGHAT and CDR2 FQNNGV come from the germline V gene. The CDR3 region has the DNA TGTGCCAGCAGCTTAGTCGACAGTGACGGCTACACCTTC. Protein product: CASSLVDSDGYTF.

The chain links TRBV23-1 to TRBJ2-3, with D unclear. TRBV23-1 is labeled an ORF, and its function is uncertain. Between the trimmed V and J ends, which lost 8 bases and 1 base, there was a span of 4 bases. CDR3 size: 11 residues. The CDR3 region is CASGGTDTQYF. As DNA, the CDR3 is TGCGCCAGCGGCGGCACAGATACGCAGTATTTT.

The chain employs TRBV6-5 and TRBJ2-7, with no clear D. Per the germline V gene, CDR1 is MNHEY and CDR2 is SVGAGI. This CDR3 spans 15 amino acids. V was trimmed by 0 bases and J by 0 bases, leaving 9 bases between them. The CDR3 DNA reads TGTGCCAGCAGTTACTCACCTAACCCCTCCTACGAGCAGTACTTC. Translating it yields CASSYSPNPSYEQYF.

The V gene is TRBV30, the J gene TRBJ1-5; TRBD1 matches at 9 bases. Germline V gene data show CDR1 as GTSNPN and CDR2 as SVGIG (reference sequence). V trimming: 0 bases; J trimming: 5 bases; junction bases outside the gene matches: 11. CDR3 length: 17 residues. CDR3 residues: CAWSVWYRGRRDQPQHF. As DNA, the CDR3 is TGTGCCTGGAGTGTATGGTACAGGGGGCGTAGGGATCAGCCCCAGCATTTT.

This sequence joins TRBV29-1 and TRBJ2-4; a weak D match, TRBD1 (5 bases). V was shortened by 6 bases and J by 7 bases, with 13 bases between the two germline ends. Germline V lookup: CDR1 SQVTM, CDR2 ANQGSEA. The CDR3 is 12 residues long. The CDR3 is CSVSPGWNIQYF. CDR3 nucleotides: TGCAGCGTCTCTCCAGGGTGGAACATTCAGTACTTC.

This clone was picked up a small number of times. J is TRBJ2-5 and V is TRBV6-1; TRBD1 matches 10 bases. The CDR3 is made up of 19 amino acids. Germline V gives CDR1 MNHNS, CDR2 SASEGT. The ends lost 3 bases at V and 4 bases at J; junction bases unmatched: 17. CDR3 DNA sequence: TGTGCCAGCAGTGAGGTTGTTGCGGGACAGGGGAGGGAGAGAGAGACCCAGTACTTC. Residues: CASSEVVAGQGRERETQYF.

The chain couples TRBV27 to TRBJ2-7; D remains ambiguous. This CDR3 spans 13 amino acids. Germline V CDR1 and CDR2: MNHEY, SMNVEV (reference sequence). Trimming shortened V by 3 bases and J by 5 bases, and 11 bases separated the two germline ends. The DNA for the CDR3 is TGTGCCAGCAGTTTTGTGGGTAACCACGAGCAGTACTTC. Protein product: CASSFVGNHEQYF.

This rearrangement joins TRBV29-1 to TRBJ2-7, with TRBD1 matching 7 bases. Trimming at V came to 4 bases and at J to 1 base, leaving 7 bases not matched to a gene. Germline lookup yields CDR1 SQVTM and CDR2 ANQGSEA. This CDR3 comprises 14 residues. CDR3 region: CSVVMDRRSYEQYF. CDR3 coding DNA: TGCAGCGTTGTCATGGACAGGAGATCCTACGAGCAGTACTTC.

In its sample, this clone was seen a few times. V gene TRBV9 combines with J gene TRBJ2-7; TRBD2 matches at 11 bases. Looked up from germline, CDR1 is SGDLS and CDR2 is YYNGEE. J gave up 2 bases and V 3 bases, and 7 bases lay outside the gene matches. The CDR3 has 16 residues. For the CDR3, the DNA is TGTGCCAGCAGCGATCGTCCTAGCGGGGGGACCTACGAGCAGTACTTC. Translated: CASSDRPSGGTYEQYF.